Shown below are 7 T cell receptor beta chains from a single sample sequenced in a study of shared clonotypes between healthy human individuals. Only in-frame clones appear in the TCRdb table, and some are missing; sequencing was by immunoSEQ multiplex PCR. The sample includes a few million clones, 90% to 96% of them seen just once. The source material was naive CD4+ T cells sorted from blood. The subset was: CD45RA+ positively selected. The receptors were gathered from a man aged 18 to 30 in good health.

CDR3 nucleotides: TGCAGCGTCACCGGCGAGGGGGCCAACGTCCTGACTTTC. It is translated as CSVTGEGANVLTF. V and J are TRBV29-1 and TRBJ2-6; D call uncertain. This CDR3 spans 13 amino acids. Germline lookup yields CDR1 SQVTM and CDR2 ANQGSEA. V was clipped by 6 bases and J by 4 bases, with 10 bases between them.

With respect to this clone: This sample also contains other DNA sequences that code for the same CDR3. This rearrangement joins TRBV30 to TRBJ2-7; no definite D call. Trimming took 0 bases from V and 6 from J, leaving 6 bases between them. Germline CDR1 reads GTSNPN; CDR2 reads SVGIG (reference sequence). The CDR3 is 11 residues long. CDR3 bases: TGTGCCTGGAGTGTACTGGTCGAGCAGTACTTC. Its protein is CAWSVLVEQYF.

About this clone itself: Other DNA sequences in the same sample also yield this CDR3. The chain joins TRBV19 to TRBJ2-5; 10 positions match TRBD1. The CDR3 length is 13 residues. V trimming: 7 bases; J trimming: 3 bases; junction bases outside the gene matches: 2. Germline CDR1 and CDR2: LNHDA and SQIVND (reference sequence). The CDR3 DNA is TGTGCCAGTAAGGGACAGGGGAAAGAGACCCAGTACTTC. Its protein is CASKGQGKETQYF.

CDR3 region: CASSSPGSGQPQHF. The CDR3 coding sequence is TGTGCCAGCAGTTCCCCGGGATCAGGTCAGCCCCAGCATTTT. The chain links TRBV27 to TRBJ1-5; D is ambiguous. CDR3 size: 14 residues. V was shortened by 4 bases and J by 6 bases, with 13 bases between the two germline ends. Germline V lookup: CDR1 MNHEY, CDR2 SMNVEV (reference sequence).

The rearrangement joins TRBV19 to TRBJ2-7; the D gene is possibly TRBD2 (6 bases). Trimming left V 9 bases short and J 1 base short, with 19 bases between. Germline lookup yields CDR1 LNHDA and CDR2 SQIVND (reference sequence). This CDR3 is built from 15 residues. The CDR3 coding sequence is TGTGCCAGCGAACGAGGGAGGTCCCATTCCTACGAGCAGTACTTC. It translates to CASERGRSHSYEQYF. The whole variable domain, filled in from reference TRBV19 and TRBJ2-7, reads DGGITQSPKYLFRKEGQNVTLSCEQNLNHDAMYWYRQDPGQGLRLIYYSQIVNDFQKGDIAEGYSVSREKKESFPLTVTSAQKNPTAFYLCASERGRSHSYEQYFGPGTRLTVT.

The chain employs TRBV5-1 and TRBJ2-3; 12 bases are shared with TRBD1. Unmatched junction bases numbered 9, after V lost 3 bases and J lost 7 bases. CDR1 and CDR2 from the germline V gene are SGHRS and YFSETQ. There are 16 residues in the CDR3. Here the CDR3 reads CASSSGGGQGANTQYF. The CDR3 nucleotides read TGCGCCAGCAGCTCCGGAGGGGGACAGGGGGCGAATACGCAGTATTTT. The complete variable domain, with remaining parts taken from reference TRBV5-1 and TRBJ2-3, reads KAGVTQTPRYLIKTRGQQVTLSCSPISGHRSVSWYQQTPGQGLQFLFEYFSETQRNKGNFPGRFSGRQFSNSRSEMNVSTLELGDSALYLCASSSGGGQGANTQYFGPGTRLTVL.

The V gene is TRBV30, the J gene TRBJ2-1; TRBD2 aligns across 8 bases. V lost 0 bases to trimming and J lost 10 bases; unmatched junction nucleotides: 14. The V gene's germline CDR1 is GTSNPN and CDR2 SVGIG (reference sequence). There are 16 residues in the CDR3. CDR3 protein: CAWSVRVAGPGREQFF. Written as DNA, the CDR3 is TGTGCCTGGAGTGTACGGGTAGCGGGGCCCGGCCGGGAGCAGTTCTTC.